A selection of T cell receptor beta chains follows, all from one sample in a study of cytomegalovirus exposure and HLA in healthy donors. The protocol was immunoSEQ multiplex PCR, while the TCRdb copy is restricted to in-frame clones and leaves out a portion. The table records around 150,000 clones, over 70% of them present only once. Input material: PBMCs. The receptor source for this set is a woman aged 40 to 49 in good health and CMV-seronegative. CDR3s include the opening cysteine and the closing phenylalanine or tryptophan.

v_gene	j_gene	len	CDR3aa
TRBV11-2	TRBJ1-1	14	CASSPHFGDTEAFF
TRBV11-2	TRBJ2-3	13	CASSSQGLGRQYF
TRBV5-4	TRBJ2-2	15	CASNEGGKNTGELFF
TRBV23-1	TRBJ1-6	16	CASSQSTVPNNSPLHF
TRBV28	TRBJ1-6	13	CAGQGRSNSPLHF
TRBV10-3	TRBJ2-5	15	CAIKGSGGTQETQYF
TRBV6-5	-	15	CASSYGSSGSYEQYF
TRBV6-1	TRBJ1-3	15	CASSEGQGPGNTIYF
TRBV5-1	TRBJ1-1	15	CASSLEGTGFTEAFF
TRBV4-1	TRBJ1-1	15	CASSPPGQGGTEAFF
TRBV30	TRBJ2-1	12	CAWSRGRNEQFF
TRBV30	TRBJ2-7	13	CAWSTDSGAKQYF
TRBV5-1	TRBJ1-1	15	CASSSTGALVGEAFF
TRBV12-1	TRBJ2-1	16	CASSGDTSGRYNEQFF
TRBV29-1	TRBJ2-7	14	CSVGDRGATYEQYF
TRBV6-1	TRBJ1-2	16	CASSEMKGRFNYGYTF
TRBV2	TRBJ1-5	13	CASSGTGETYGHF
TRBV11-2	TRBJ1-3	11	CGGGSGNTIYF
TRBV6-5	TRBJ2-7	14	CASRPWTGEHEQYF
TRBV27	TRBJ1-6	15	CASSRRTRGDSPLHF
TRBV28	TRBJ2-4	15	CASSSGSLDLNIQYF
TRBV7-8	TRBJ2-7	14	CASWGLAGSYEQYF
TRBV25-1	TRBJ1-1	13	CASSLTGYTEAFF
TRBV19	TRBJ1-1	15	CASSPSTGRNTEAFF
TRBV19	TRBJ2-3	14	CASSIEASGNTQYF
TRBV6-5	TRBJ1-2	14	CASSYGQANYGYTF
TRBV27	TRBJ1-1	13	CASSNYKNTEAFF
TRBV30	TRBJ2-7	12	CAWAGGSYEQYF
TRBV7-9	TRBJ2-5	12	CASSAQKETQYF
TRBV28	TRBJ1-2	12	CAIGAGAGGYTF
TRBV6-5	TRBJ1-4	13	CASSYDRGEKLFF
TRBV14	TRBJ2-7	14	CASSPYRVSYEQYF
TRBV7-6	TRBJ2-2	18	CASSLGARGASWTGELFF
TRBV14	TRBJ1-5	15	CASSQGVGGSQPQHF
TRBV18	TRBJ2-5	19	CASSPQMVVAGAAVETQYF
TRBV5-1	TRBJ2-4	14	CASSQGEAKNIQYF
TRBV15	TRBJ2-3	16	CATSRDNPAGPDTQYF
TRBV4-1	TRBJ1-1	16	CASSQWPGALNTEAFF
TRBV6-1	TRBJ2-3	15	CASSDSSWATDTQYF
TRBV10-2	TRBJ1-6	16	CASSEGDRGAPSPLHF
TRBV4-1	-	13	CASSRDRVYEQYF